Listed here are 16 T cell receptor beta chains from one sample, sequenced in a study of blood T cell repertoires in COVID-19 (dated by TCRdb to 2020 to 2021). The method behind the library was the immunoSEQ multiplex PCR assay. The immuneACCESS repertoire file appears here via TCRdb, limited to in-frame rearrangements. These files lack a portion of the clones; in checked studies, under half of the deficit traces to unresolved V genes, and the cause of the others is not known. The sample records about 130,000 clones, about 86% of which are singletons. The biggest ten clones account for 2% to 2.5% of the sample. Input material: PBMCs or T cells enriched from blood (not recorded which). These receptors all stem from a woman aged 45-65 years who had recovered from COVID-19.

The V gene is TRBV7-2, the J gene TRBJ2-2; 8 nucleotides agree with TRBD2. Trimming removed 8 bases from V and 7 bases from J; junction bases left unmatched: 9. The V gene's germline CDR1 is SGHTA and CDR2 FQGNSA. The CDR3 is made up of 14 amino acids. The CDR3 nucleotides read TGTGCCAGCCGGGCCGGGGGGGCTATCGGGGAGCTGTTTTTT. This codes for CASRAGGAIGELFF.

The V call is TRBV14, the J call TRBJ2-7; 10 nucleotides match TRBD1. CDR3 length: 16 amino acids. Trimming at V came to 6 bases and at J to 4 bases, leaving 12 bases not matched to a gene. CDR1 SGHDN and CDR2 FVKESK come from the germline V gene. CDR3: CASSQKPGQGFYEQYF. Written as DNA, the CDR3 is TGTGCCAGCAGTCAAAAGCCGGGACAGGGGTTTTACGAGCAGTACTTC.

With regard to this clone: The junction departs from the called germline gene at one end, perhaps through a read error. The chain has TRBV5-1 and TRBJ1-4; tentative D call: TRBD1 (5 bases). Per the germline V gene, CDR1 is SGHRS and CDR2 is YFSETQ. CDR3 length: 12 amino acids. CDR3 nucleotides: TGCGCCAGCAGCCCTGGAGGGGAAACACTGTTTTTT. Translated, it gives CASSPGGETLFF.

The table lists this clone with a count of one. The genes are TRBV21-1 and TRBJ1-1; TRBD1 reflects the table's D call only, with no check against the DNA. TRBV21-1 is a documented pseudogene. The CDR3 runs to 16 residues. This CDR3 reads CASSKGGGGAGTEAFF. DNA for the CDR3: TGTGCCAGCAGCAAAGGGGGCGGTGGTGCCGGCACTGAAGCTTTCTTT.

V and J are TRBV12-3 or TRBV12-4 and TRBJ1-6, with D possibly TRBD1 on 5 matching bases. With 3 bases removed from V and 9 bases from J, the gap between germline ends came to 9 bases. This CDR3 comprises 13 residues. As DNA, the CDR3 is TGTGCCAGCAGTTTGACAGATTTTTCACCCCTCCACTTT. Its translation: CASSLTDFSPLHF.

V gene TRBV19 combines with J gene TRBJ1-1, with D unresolved. The V gene's germline CDR1 is LNHDA and CDR2 SQIVND (reference sequence). This CDR3 comprises 15 residues. V shed 0 bases and J shed 1 base, with 9 bases lying between them. The CDR3 nucleotides read TGTGCCAGTAGTATAGACAGCCGGGGGAACACTGAAGCTTTCTTT. It translates to CASSIDSRGNTEAFF.

V is TRBV2 and J is TRBJ1-2; D is possibly TRBD1 (5 bases). The CDR3 length is 14 residues. Germline V gene data show CDR1 as SNHLY and CDR2 as FYNNEI. V lost 4 bases to trimming and J lost 0 bases, with 9 bases between them. The CDR3 nucleotides read TGTGCCAGCAGTGGACAGACACCTAACTATGGCTACACCTTC. This codes for CASSGQTPNYGYTF.

The chain has TRBV27 and TRBJ1-5, with D unclear. V was pared by 4 bases and J by 4 bases, with 5 bases between. Germline values: CDR1 MNHEY, CDR2 SMNVEV (reference sequence). CDR3 length: 12 residues. CDR3 protein: CASSSGNQPQHF. The CDR3 bases are TGTGCCAGCAGTTCCGGGAATCAGCCCCAGCATTTT.

This clone was found a few times. This rearrangement joins TRBV4-1 to TRBJ2-7, with 11 positions matching TRBD1. In germline, CDR1 is MGHRA, CDR2 YSYEKL. V gave up 4 bases and J gave up 3 bases; unmatched junction bases: 5. The CDR3 is made up of 15 amino acids. DNA for the CDR3: TGCGCCAGCAGCCCGAAGGACAGGGGGCACTACGAGCAGTACTTC. Amino acid sequence: CASSPKDRGHYEQYF.

Note on this clone: Different DNA sequences within this sample yield the same CDR3. V gene TRBV5-4 combines with J gene TRBJ1-2; TRBD1 aligns across 7 bases. Germline CDR1 is SGHNT and CDR2 is YYREEE (reference sequence). The CDR3 extends over 14 amino acids. J lost 2 bases, V lost 4 bases, and 5 bases had no gene match. CDR3 nucleotides: TGTGCCAGCAGCACTGGGACAGCCAACTATGGCTACACCTTC. Amino acid sequence: CASSTGTANYGYTF.

This clone appeared a single time. The chain links TRBV27 to TRBJ1-4; the match to TRBD1 covers 10 bases. V lost 5 bases to trimming and J lost 5 bases; unmatched junction nucleotides: 5. CDR3 length: 15 amino acids. The V gene's germline CDR1 is MNHEY and CDR2 SMNVEV (reference sequence). Here the CDR3 reads CASSPRQGANEKLFF. In DNA form, the CDR3 reads TGTGCCAGCAGTCCCCGACAGGGGGCGAATGAAAAACTGTTTTTT.

This chain joins TRBV19 and TRBJ1-1; no definite D call. Per the germline V gene, CDR1 is LNHDA and CDR2 is SQIVND (reference sequence). V was clipped by 6 bases and J by 2 bases, with 10 bases between them. CDR3 length equals 13 residues. The CDR3 nucleotides read TGTGCCAGTAGCGCGAGTCCCAACACTGAAGCTTTCTTT. It encodes CASSASPNTEAFF.

For this clone: At one end, the junction sequence differs from germline, possibly due to a read error. The V gene is TRBV10-2, the J gene TRBJ2-3; 9 bases agree with TRBD2. Germline-derived CDR1 and CDR2 are WSHSY and SAAADI. The CDR3 extends over 16 amino acids. The CDR3 protein is CASCDGGGGSADTQYF. The CDR3 DNA sequence: TGCGCCAGCTGTGACGGCGGGGGGGGCAGCGCAGATACGCAGTATTTT.

This sequence joins TRBV5-1 and TRBJ1-1; 7 bases map to TRBD1. This CDR3 is built from 14 residues. Germline V gene lookup returns CDR1 SGHRS and CDR2 YFSETQ. With 0 bases clipped from V and 11 bases from J, the junction kept 10 bases outside the gene matches. CDR3 bases: TGCGCCAGCAGCTTGGCGATCCAGGGGGTCGGCGCTTTCTTT. Translation: CASSLAIQGVGAFF.

The rearrangement links TRBV18 to TRBJ2-7; 13 bases fit TRBD2. CDR1 and CDR2 from the germline V gene are KGHSH and LQKENI. The V gene end was trimmed by 5 bases and the J gene end by 5 bases; junction bases not matched to a gene: 15. The CDR3 contains 18 residues. CDR3 protein: CASSESTSGGAGKHEQYF. Here the CDR3 DNA reads TGTGCCAGCTCAGAATCAACTAGCGGGGGGGCCGGGAAGCACGAGCAGTACTTC.

This chain links TRBV2 with TRBJ1-6; 7 bases line up with TRBD1. Germline CDR1 SNHLY, CDR2 FYNNEI. The CDR3 spans 15 residues. Germline trimming cut 1 base from V and 8 bases from J; bases unmatched to any gene: 5. The CDR3 bases are TGTGCCAGCAGTGAAGGGAGACAGGGCCATTCACCCCTCCACTTT. Translating gives CASSEGRQGHSPLHF.